These T cell receptor beta chains were read from a single sample in a study of T cells in localized non-small cell lung cancer. Method: immunoSEQ multiplex PCR; TCRdb's copy keeps in-frame clones and lacks some. This table holds approximately 3,600 clones, roughly a fifth found once. Sample: lung tumor tissue, taken before any cancer treatment. The receptors originated from a female donor aged 60 or older with stage II lung adenocarcinoma. Each CDR3 is given with its conserved first and last residue. Each record gives: CDR3 length, D gene, clone size, J gene, V gene, CDR3 DNA, CDR3 protein. A D gene is named only where the DNA matches it firmly. Expanded clones get a size class; other rows say once, few or many, or leave the size out.

14 NA few TRBJ1-6 TRBV4-1 TGCGCCAGCAGCACTTCTCGAAGGAATTCACCCCTCCACTTT CASSTSRRNSPLHF
14 NA few TRBJ2-6 TRBV5-1 TGCGCCAGCAGCGACGGCTCTGGGGCCAACGTCCTGACTTTC CASSDGSGANVLTF
15 NA NA TRBJ1-3 TRBV6-8 TGTGCCAGCAGGCAGTCGGGCTCAGCTGGAAACACCATATATTTT CASRQSGSAGNTIYF
17 TRBD2 NA TRBJ2-1 TRBV9 TGTGCCAGCAGCGTAGAATTGGTGGGGACTAGGAACAATGAGCAGTTCTTC CASSVELVGTRNNEQFF
14 NA NA TRBJ1-5 TRBV18 TGTGCCAGCTCACCACCGAATAGGGGTCAGCCCCAGCATTTT CASSPPNRGQPQHF
14 NA few TRBJ2-7 TRBV6-8 TGTGCCAGCAGTTACGAGGAGGAGGGCTACGAGCAGTACTTC CASSYEEEGYEQYF
12 NA NA TRBJ2-1 TRBV29-1 TGCAGCGTTGACAGGGGCTACAATGAGCAGTTCTTC CSVDRGYNEQFF
14 NA few TRBJ1-2 TRBV30 TGTGCCTGGAGTGTACACGGCAGCCCCTATGGCTACACCTTC CAWSVHGSPYGYTF
12 TRBD1 few TRBJ2-4 TRBV6-8 TGTGCCAGCAGTGAGGGGGCAGGCGTTCAGTACTTC CASSEGAGVQYF
14 NA NA TRBJ2-1 TRBV10-3 TGTGCCATCAGTGAGTCACTAGCAGGGTATGAGCAGTTCTTC CAISESLAGYEQFF
15 NA NA TRBJ2-7 TRBV11-3 TGTGCCAGCAGTCACTCGGGGCGAGGTGCCGTCGAGCAGTACTTC CASSHSGRGAVEQYF
16 TRBD2 NA TRBJ2-7 TRBV5-1 TGCGCCAGCAGCTTGGAGAGGCTAGCGGAAGGATACGAGCAGTACTTC CASSLERLAEGYEQYF
15 NA large TRBJ1-5 TRBV19 TGTGCCAGTAGAGGGGACGGGGCCGGAGAGTGGCCCCAGCATTTT CASRGDGAGEWPQHF
13 NA NA TRBJ2-1 TRBV19 TGTGCCAGTAGCCCCGTTGCTGGGAATGAGCAGTTCTTC CASSPVAGNEQFF
15 NA few TRBJ1-2 TRBV28 TGTGCCAGCAGCCTAGGGGGAATATCTAACTATGGCTACACCTTC CASSLGGISNYGYTF
14 NA NA TRBJ1-1 TRBV6-8 TGTGCCAGCAGCCTGAGCAGGGTGAACACTGAAGCTTTCTTT CASSLSRVNTEAFF
16 TRBD2 few TRBJ2-7 TRBV9 TGTGCCAGCAGCGTAGCTACGGGGGAGGGGTCCTACGAGCAGTACTTC CASSVATGEGSYEQYF
15 NA few TRBJ2-3 TRBV9 TGTGCCAGCAGGGCAGGTGGGGTGGGCACAGATACGCAGTATTTT CASRAGGVGTDTQYF